The 20 T cell receptor beta chains below all came from one sample that was sequenced in a study of blood T cell repertoires in COVID-19. Generated by immunoSEQ multiplex PCR, the TCRdb table keeps only in-frame clones and is missing some. Here the sample spans under 350,000 clones, about 89% being singletons. The sequencing input was peripheral blood. The receptors stem from a man aged 35-49 years with acute or convalescent COVID-19.

The chain is built from TRBV7-8 and TRBJ1-2, with a tentative D call TRBD1 (5 bases). CDR1 is SGHVS and CDR2 is FQNEAQ in the germline V gene. CDR3 size: 13 residues. V lost 1 base and J lost 9, with 12 bases in between. CDR3 amino acids: CASSLVGRESYTF. The DNA for the CDR3 is TGTGCCAGCAGCTTAGTGGGCAGGGAAAGCTACACCTTC.

As concerns this clone: Its ends do not fully match the called genes, so a read error is possible. The chain is built from TRBV12-3 or TRBV12-4 and TRBJ1-2; tentatively, D is TRBD1 (6 bases). CDR3 length: 12 residues. The CDR3: CASSPFGGGFTF. DNA of the CDR3: TGTGCCAGCAGTCCTTTCGGGGGGGGCTTCACCTTC.

This clone was seen a single time. The rearrangement uses TRBV27 and TRBJ2-1; D is perhaps TRBD2 (7 bases). CDR1 is MNHEY, CDR2 SMNVEV, per germline (reference sequence). V lost 5 bases and J 6 bases, leaving 11 bases between the germline ends. This CDR3 region has 13 residues. The CDR3 region is CASSLGGGNEQFF. CDR3 DNA sequence: TGTGCCAGCAGTCTAGGGGGGGGCAATGAGCAGTTCTTC.

V is TRBV10-3 and J is TRBJ2-3; D might be TRBD2 (7 bases). The CDR3 consists of 14 residues. Germline CDR1 is ENHRY and CDR2 is SYGVKD. Deletions cut 3 bases from V and 4 bases from J, with 11 bases between. The DNA for the CDR3 is TGTGCCATCAGTGACGGGGGGCCCCCAGATACGCAGTATTTT. The encoded protein is CAISDGGPPDTQYF.

This chain connects TRBV6-1 to TRBJ2-1, with TRBD1 matching 8 bases. With V trimmed by 3 bases and J by 5 bases, 9 bases remained unmatched. Germline CDR1 and CDR2: MNHNS and SASEGT. The CDR3 runs to 16 residues. The CDR3 DNA is TGTGCCAGCAGTGACAGGACAGGGCCCATCCACAATGAGCAGTTCTTC. Translation: CASSDRTGPIHNEQFF.

CDR3 DNA: TGTGCCAGCAGCGTTACAGGGGGGGATTCACCCCTCCACTTT. Translation gives CASSVTGGDSPLHF. The chain is built from TRBV5-5 and TRBJ1-6; 8 bases line up with TRBD1. Trimming cost V 4 bases and J 8 bases; bases outside gene matches: 5. Germline CDR1 SGHKS, CDR2 YYEKEE (reference sequence). This CDR3 has 14 residues.

With regard to this clone: Other DNA sequences of this sample code for an identical CDR3. This CDR3 reads CASIGQGNSPLHF. DNA of the CDR3: TGTGCCAGTATCGGCCAGGGGAATTCACCCCTCCACTTT. The rearrangement joins TRBV19 to TRBJ1-6; TRBD1 is a possible D gene (6 bases). Between the trimmed V and J ends, which lost 7 bases and 7 bases, there was a span of 11 bases. The CDR3 extends over 13 amino acids. Germline CDR1 LNHDA, CDR2 SQIVND (reference sequence).

The chain is built from TRBV10-3 and TRBJ2-7, with D perhaps matching TRBD2 (5 bases). Trimming shortened V by 6 bases and J by 3 bases, and 15 bases separated the two germline ends. Germline CDR1 is ENHRY and CDR2 is SYGVKD. The CDR3 contains 14 residues. CDR3 coding DNA: TGTGCCATCAGCTCAGAGGGCGTCGGCTACGAGCAGTACTTC. As protein: CAISSEGVGYEQYF.

The chain recombines TRBV11-2 with TRBJ1-4; the match to TRBD1 covers 7 bases. The CDR3 extends over 15 amino acids. Germline lookup yields CDR1 SGHAT and CDR2 FQNNGV. V dropped 6 bases and J dropped 7; count of bases not matched to a gene: 11. CDR3 sequence reads: CASRFTGAGIEKLFF. The DNA of the CDR3 is TGTGCCAGCAGGTTTACAGGGGCGGGAATTGAAAAACTGTTTTTT.

This rearrangement joins TRBV7-3 to TRBJ2-3, with 9 bases matching TRBD2. The CDR3 length is 15 residues. Germline trimming cut 5 bases from V and 1 base from J; bases unmatched to any gene: 4. Germline CDR1 reads SGHTA; CDR2 reads FQGTGA. In DNA form, the CDR3 reads TGTGCCAGCAGCCTAGTAGCGGGGGGCACAGATACGCAGTATTTT. This gives the protein CASSLVAGGTDTQYF.

The V call is TRBV3-1 (or the pseudogene TRBV3-2), the J call TRBJ1-6; TRBD1 agrees at 8 bases. The CDR3 length is 15 residues. The V gene end was trimmed by 6 bases and the J gene end by 7 bases; junction bases not matched to a gene: 8. Germline lookup yields CDR1 LGHDT and CDR2 YNNKEL (reference sequence). DNA of the CDR3: TGTGCCAGCAGTCTCAGGGACAGGCTAAATTCACCCCTCCACTTT. Its protein is CASSLRDRLNSPLHF.

The rearrangement links TRBV3-1 (or the pseudogene TRBV3-2) to TRBJ1-2, with D perhaps matching TRBD1 (5 bases). This CDR3 region has 15 residues. Trimming removed 4 bases at V and 8 bases at J, with 20 bases between. Germline V gene data show CDR1 as LGHDT and CDR2 as YNNKEL (reference sequence). For the CDR3, the DNA is TGTGCCAGCAGCCCCCAAAACCCAGGGTTCGGGGGCTACACCTTC. Encoded protein: CASSPQNPGFGGYTF.

This chain connects TRBV7-2 to TRBJ1-2, with 10 bases identical to TRBD1. J lost 5 bases, V lost 4 bases, and 4 bases had no gene match. CDR3 length: 14 residues. Looked up from germline, CDR1 is SGHTA and CDR2 is FQGNSA. CDR3 protein: CASSSGQGRYGYTF. DNA for the CDR3: TGTGCCAGCAGCTCGGGACAGGGGAGGTATGGCTACACCTTC.

The V call is TRBV6-2 or TRBV6-3, the J call TRBJ2-3; D not resolved. V gave up 3 bases and J gave up 4 bases, with 14 bases separating them. The CDR3 spans 15 residues. Germline loops: CDR1 MNHEY, CDR2 SVGEGT. The CDR3 loop is CASSYNGQVSDTQYF. Here the CDR3 DNA reads TGTGCCAGCAGTTATAATGGGCAGGTCTCAGATACGCAGTATTTT.

V usage is TRBV5-4 and J usage is TRBJ1-2; D gene unclear. The length of the CDR3 is 14 residues. The ends were cut back, 1 base at V and 8 bases at J, with 15 bases in the middle. CDR1 and CDR2 (germline): SGHNT, YYREEE (reference sequence). DNA for the CDR3: TGTGCCAGCAGCTTGACCGGCGGCTTAAGGGGCTACACCTTC. Its translation: CASSLTGGLRGYTF. Combining the CDR3 with reference TRBV5-4 and TRBJ1-2 gives the whole variable domain ETGVTQSPTHLIKTRGQQVTLRCSSQSGHNTVSWYQQALGQGPQFIFQYYREEENGRGNFPPRFSGLQFPNYSSELNVNALELDDSALYLCASSLTGGLRGYTFGSGTRLTVV.

The chain has TRBV10-1 and TRBJ2-2; 9 positions match TRBD1. Germline loops: CDR1 WNHNN, CDR2 SYGVQD (reference sequence). This CDR3 comprises 16 residues. The junction had 6 bases not matched to a gene; V was cut back by 6 bases and J by 1 base. In DNA, the CDR3 is TGCGCCAGCAGCCCCTGGGACAGGGAGAACACCGGGGAGCTGTTTTTT. This gives the protein CASSPWDRENTGELFF.

The chain uses TRBV15 and TRBJ2-1, with D perhaps matching TRBD1 (5 bases). This CDR3 is built from 16 residues. The germline gives CDR1 LNHNV, CDR2 YYDKDF (reference sequence). V lost 5 bases and J lost 0, with 14 bases in between. The DNA for the CDR3 is TGTGCCACCAGCGAATCGAAGGGGAACTCCTACAATGAGCAGTTCTTC. As protein: CATSESKGNSYNEQFF.

V is TRBV28 and J is TRBJ2-5, with 7 bases lining up with TRBD1. The CDR3 consists of 14 residues. J lost 1 base, V lost 2 bases, and 1 base had no gene match. CDR1 and CDR2 from the germline V gene are MDHEN and SYDVKM. As DNA, the CDR3 is TGTGCCAGCAGTTTAGGGGACAGCCAAGAGACCCAGTACTTC. Amino acids: CASSLGDSQETQYF.

This clone was seen once. This chain connects TRBV2 to TRBJ1-2; D perhaps matches TRBD1 (6 bases). CDR1 and CDR2 (germline): SNHLY, FYNNEI. The germline V and J ends were trimmed by 3 bases and 8 bases, with 19 bases remaining between them. CDR3 length equals 15 residues. CDR3: CASSEAYRDGRGYTF. The DNA for the CDR3 is TGTGCCAGCAGTGAGGCCTACAGGGACGGCCGGGGCTACACCTTC.

This clone was detected a few times. The V gene is TRBV6-2 or TRBV6-3, the J gene TRBJ2-7, with TRBD1 matching 7 bases. The J segment lost 2 bases and the V segment lost 5 bases, leaving 12 bases of the junction unmatched. The CDR3 contains 16 residues. Germline values: CDR1 MNHEY, CDR2 SVGEGT. The CDR3: CASSPAGDRYTYEQYF. CDR3 sequence (DNA): TGTGCCAGCAGTCCCGCAGGGGACAGATATACCTACGAGCAGTACTTC.